This T cell receptor (beta chain) was captured by sequencing in a study of blood T cell repertoires in COVID-19. On the study more broadly: COVID-19 samples from acute and convalescent phases originated in the United States, Italy and Spain. Nucleic acid was either cDNA or gDNA, and it came from T cells, B-cell-depleted T cells, or PBMCs.

Authors' processing steps: Reference gene primers were amplified, and this amplification served to estimate nucleated cell counts. Assay: immunoSEQ multiplex PCR; the TCRdb copy retains only in-frame clones and omits some. V and J calls and clone size are as listed in that table; D and trimming were resolved from the DNA. The sample lists around 200,000 clones, roughly 86% occurring once. Germline values: CDR1 SQVTM, CDR2 ANQGSEA. The V end was cut by 6 bases, the J end by 3 bases, with 15 bases between. The CDR3 loop spans 14 amino acids. The sequencing sample was made of peripheral blood. The chain couples TRBV29-1 to TRBJ2-4; the D is unclear. The TCR comes from a man aged 35-49 years with active or convalescent COVID-19. The CDR3, as DNA: TGCAGCGTCCCGAACCCCTCGGGCAAAAACATTCAGTACTTC. It specifies CSVPNPSGKNIQYF.